The rows below give T cell receptor beta chains drawn from one sample of a study of OX40 agonist ivuxolimab in advanced cancers. Repertoires were generated with immunoSEQ multiplex PCR, while TCRdb's copy carries only in-frame clones and drops some. The repertoire holds 99,000 or so clones, with roughly 91% as singletons. The sequencing used CD4+ or CD8+ T cells sorted from blood, collected in a trial of the OX40 agonist ivuxolimab. Receptors originate from an adult with an advanced solid tumor such as melanoma, head and neck, liver or kidney cancer. CDR3s include the opening cysteine and the closing phenylalanine or tryptophan. Each record gives: V gene, J gene, clone size, D gene, CDR3 DNA, CDR3 protein. The D gene is left open where the match is weak. A clone size is listed for some rows: how often the clone was seen (once, few, many), or a class if it is expanded.

v_call: TRBV11-1; j_call: TRBJ1-4; clone_size: NA; d_call: NA; cdr3_nt: TGTGCCAGCAGCTTGGGAAGTAATGAAAAACTGTTTTTT; cdr3_aa: CASSLGSNEKLFF
v_call: TRBV28; j_call: TRBJ2-2; clone_size: NA; d_call: NA; cdr3_nt: TGTGCCAGCAGTTTATCTCAGGGGAGGGGCGGGGAGCTGTTTTTT; cdr3_aa: CASSLSQGRGGELFF
v_call: TRBV7-3; j_call: TRBJ2-5; clone_size: NA; d_call: NA; cdr3_nt: TGTGCCAGCAGCTTGTCAGGGCAGTACCAAGAGACCCAGTACTTC; cdr3_aa: CASSLSGQYQETQYF
v_call: TRBV11-2; j_call: TRBJ2-3; clone_size: NA; d_call: TRBD1; cdr3_nt: TGTGCCAGCAGCTCCAGGACAGGGCGGGGAGATACGCAGTATTTT; cdr3_aa: CASSSRTGRGDTQYF
v_call: TRBV19; j_call: TRBJ2-5; clone_size: NA; d_call: NA; cdr3_nt: TGTGCCAGTAGTATAGCCCACAGGGAGGGGGAGACCCAGTACTTC; cdr3_aa: CASSIAHREGETQYF
v_call: TRBV6-1; j_call: TRBJ2-7; clone_size: NA; d_call: NA; cdr3_nt: TGTGCCACCGGGAACCCCCAGGGGAGGTACGAGCAGTACTTC; cdr3_aa: CATGNPQGRYEQYF
v_call: TRBV7-9; j_call: TRBJ1-4; clone_size: NA; d_call: NA; cdr3_nt: TGTGCCAGCAGCTCAGCGTTTGGGAGCGGGGCCCGAGGAGAAAAACTGTTTTTT; cdr3_aa: CASSSAFGSGARGEKLFF
v_call: TRBV2; j_call: TRBJ2-3; clone_size: NA; d_call: NA; cdr3_nt: TGTGCCAGCAGTAACCCGGGAAGCGAGGGCGGTACGCAGTATTTT; cdr3_aa: CASSNPGSEGGTQYF
v_call: TRBV15; j_call: TRBJ2-1; clone_size: NA; d_call: NA; cdr3_nt: TGTGCCACCAGCAGAGAACGTCTAGCATCTTACAATGAGCAGTTCTTC; cdr3_aa: CATSRERLASYNEQFF
v_call: TRBV25-1; j_call: TRBJ1-2; clone_size: NA; d_call: TRBD1; cdr3_nt: TGTGCCAGCAGTGAATATGGCGGCACAGGGGGAGGTCTGCGTGGCTACACCTTC; cdr3_aa: CASSEYGGTGGGLRGYTF
v_call: TRBV19; j_call: TRBJ2-2; clone_size: NA; d_call: TRBD2; cdr3_nt: TGTGCCAGCCGACTAGCGGGAGGCGCCGGGGAGCTGTTTTTT; cdr3_aa: CASRLAGGAGELFF
v_call: TRBV18; j_call: TRBJ1-5; clone_size: NA; d_call: NA; cdr3_nt: TGTGCCAGCTCACCATCGGCAGCGTATAGCAATCAGCCCCAGCATTTT; cdr3_aa: CASSPSAAYSNQPQHF
v_call: TRBV7-2; j_call: TRBJ2-7; clone_size: NA; d_call: TRBD1; cdr3_nt: TGTGCCAGCAGCATAGGGACAGGGGGCTACGAGCAGTACTTC; cdr3_aa: CASSIGTGGYEQYF
v_call: TRBV5-4; j_call: TRBJ2-1; clone_size: NA; d_call: NA; cdr3_nt: TGTGCCAGCAGCTATCGGAGGGTCCGGTACAATGAGCAGTTCTTC; cdr3_aa: CASSYRRVRYNEQFF
v_call: TRBV5-4; j_call: TRBJ2-7; clone_size: NA; d_call: NA; cdr3_nt: TGTGCCAGCAGCCGGGGTGGGGCGCAGGGCTCCTACGAGCAGTACTTC; cdr3_aa: CASSRGGAQGSYEQYF
v_call: TRBV6-6; j_call: TRBJ2-2; clone_size: NA; d_call: TRBD1; cdr3_nt: TGTGCCAGCAGGTCGGGACAGCTAAACACCGGGGAGCTGTTTTTT; cdr3_aa: CASRSGQLNTGELFF
v_call: TRBV4-3; j_call: TRBJ2-3; clone_size: NA; d_call: NA; cdr3_nt: TGCGCCAGCAGCCACTCCTGGGCCTCATTCCGGGACACCCGCACAGATACGCAGTATTTT; cdr3_aa: CASSHSWASFRDTRTDTQYF
v_call: TRBV5-8; j_call: TRBJ2-7; clone_size: NA; d_call: TRBD2; cdr3_nt: TGTGCCAGCAGCTTGTTGACTAGCAGTGTGAAGGAGCAGTACTTC; cdr3_aa: CASSLLTSSVKEQYF
v_call: TRBV7-9; j_call: TRBJ2-5; clone_size: NA; d_call: TRBD2; cdr3_nt: TGTGCCAGCATATCCGCGGGAGGGCCGGGGGAGACCCAGTACTTC; cdr3_aa: CASISAGGPGETQYF
v_call: TRBV9; j_call: TRBJ2-3; clone_size: NA; d_call: NA; cdr3_nt: TGTGCCAGCAGCGCCCTAGGCCTAACGAGCACAGATACGCAGTATTTT; cdr3_aa: CASSALGLTSTDTQYF
v_call: TRBV2; j_call: TRBJ2-1; clone_size: NA; d_call: NA; cdr3_nt: TGTGCCAGCAGAACAGGTTACAATGAGCAGTTCTTC; cdr3_aa: CASRTGYNEQFF
v_call: TRBV6-1; j_call: TRBJ1-3; clone_size: NA; d_call: NA; cdr3_nt: TGTGCCAGCAGTCGGACGGACCACTTTGGAAACACCATATATTTT; cdr3_aa: CASSRTDHFGNTIYF
v_call: TRBV28; j_call: TRBJ2-1; clone_size: NA; d_call: TRBD2; cdr3_nt: TGTGCCAGCAGTCTCCTCCAGTCGACTAGCGGGAGAATAGGTGAGCAGTTCTTC; cdr3_aa: CASSLLQSTSGRIGEQFF
v_call: TRBV5-6; j_call: TRBJ1-5; clone_size: NA; d_call: NA; cdr3_nt: TGTGCCAGCAGCTTTGGGGGGCCTGTCCAGCAGCCCCAGCATTTT; cdr3_aa: CASSFGGPVQQPQHF
v_call: TRBV6-1; j_call: TRBJ2-3; clone_size: NA; d_call: TRBD2; cdr3_nt: TGTGCCACTGGACTAGTCGGTCCGCAGTATTTT; cdr3_aa: CATGLVGPQYF
v_call: TRBV5-1; j_call: TRBJ2-7; clone_size: NA; d_call: TRBD1; cdr3_nt: TGCGCCAGCAGCTTGGAGGGACAGGGGGCAGGGAGCGAGCAGTACTTC; cdr3_aa: CASSLEGQGAGSEQYF
v_call: TRBV20-1; j_call: TRBJ2-1; clone_size: NA; d_call: NA; cdr3_nt: TGCAGTGCTTCCCAGTACAATGAGCAGTTCTTC; cdr3_aa: CSASQYNEQFF
v_call: TRBV4-2; j_call: TRBJ2-1; clone_size: NA; d_call: NA; cdr3_nt: TGTGCCAGCAGCCAAGCTGAACGAGGGGGCAATGAGCAGTTCTTC; cdr3_aa: CASSQAERGGNEQFF
v_call: TRBV4-1; j_call: TRBJ1-5; clone_size: NA; d_call: NA; cdr3_nt: TGCGCCAGCAGCCAGGGGACCGATAGCAATCAGCCCCAGCATTTT; cdr3_aa: CASSQGTDSNQPQHF
v_call: TRBV6-1; j_call: TRBJ2-7; clone_size: NA; d_call: NA; cdr3_nt: TGTGCCAGCAGTGCGGGAGTCCTATCCTACGAGCAGTACTTC; cdr3_aa: CASSAGVLSYEQYF
v_call: TRBV6-5; j_call: TRBJ1-2; clone_size: NA; d_call: NA; cdr3_nt: TGTGCCAGCAGCATAAGGAGGACGCAGGATTATGGCTACACCTTC; cdr3_aa: CASSIRRTQDYGYTF
v_call: TRBV4-3; j_call: TRBJ2-3; clone_size: NA; d_call: NA; cdr3_nt: TGCGCCAGCAGCCGGGGGCTACTCAGCACAGATACGCAGTATTTT; cdr3_aa: CASSRGLLSTDTQYF
v_call: TRBV9; j_call: TRBJ1-1; clone_size: NA; d_call: TRBD1; cdr3_nt: TGTGCCAGCAGCGTGCCGACAGGGGGACAGATGAACACTGAAGCTTTCTTT; cdr3_aa: CASSVPTGGQMNTEAFF
v_call: TRBV5-1; j_call: TRBJ2-1; clone_size: NA; d_call: NA; cdr3_nt: TGCGCCAGCAGCTTGGTGGTCAGCGGATCCTACAATGAGCAGTTCTTC; cdr3_aa: CASSLVVSGSYNEQFF
v_call: TRBV18; j_call: TRBJ2-5; clone_size: NA; d_call: TRBD1; cdr3_nt: TGTGCCAGCTCACCACGGCAGGGGGCCCAAGAGACCCAGTACTTC; cdr3_aa: CASSPRQGAQETQYF
v_call: TRBV28; j_call: TRBJ1-1; clone_size: NA; d_call: TRBD1; cdr3_nt: TGTGCCAGCAGTTCCTGGACAGGAGCGAACACTGAAGCTTTCTTT; cdr3_aa: CASSSWTGANTEAFF
v_call: TRBV18; j_call: TRBJ2-2; clone_size: NA; d_call: TRBD2; cdr3_nt: TGTGCCAGCTCACCTCTAGCGGCAAAAAACACCGGGGAGCTGTTTTTT; cdr3_aa: CASSPLAAKNTGELFF
v_call: TRBV28; j_call: TRBJ2-1; clone_size: NA; d_call: NA; cdr3_nt: TGTGCCAGCAGTTTGGACCCCAGGAATGAGCAGTTCTTC; cdr3_aa: CASSLDPRNEQFF
v_call: TRBV6-6; j_call: TRBJ1-1; clone_size: many; d_call: NA; cdr3_nt: TGTGCCAGCGACTCCATCGGGTCACTAATGAACACTGAAGCTTTCTTT; cdr3_aa: CASDSIGSLMNTEAFF
v_call: TRBV5-6; j_call: TRBJ2-7; clone_size: NA; d_call: TRBD2; cdr3_nt: TGTGCCAGCAGCTTGACTCCGGGACTAGCGGGGAGCTACGAGCAGTACTTC; cdr3_aa: CASSLTPGLAGSYEQYF
v_call: TRBV5-1; j_call: TRBJ2-3; clone_size: NA; d_call: TRBD2; cdr3_nt: TGCGCCAGCAGTTCAGCGGGAGAGGATGCAGATACGCAGTATTTT; cdr3_aa: CASSSAGEDADTQYF
v_call: TRBV30; j_call: TRBJ1-4; clone_size: NA; d_call: TRBD1; cdr3_nt: TGTGCCTGGAGCAAAGAAACGACAGGGAGAAACGAAAAACTGTTTTTT; cdr3_aa: CAWSKETTGRNEKLFF
v_call: TRBV9; j_call: TRBJ1-1; clone_size: NA; d_call: NA; cdr3_nt: TGTGCCAGCAGCGTAATAGCCGAGGGGTTCACTGAAGCTTTCTTT; cdr3_aa: CASSVIAEGFTEAFF
v_call: TRBV5-4; j_call: TRBJ2-1; clone_size: NA; d_call: TRBD2; cdr3_nt: TGTGCCAGCACCCCCGGATCTCGGAGGCTAGCGGGAGATGAGGGTGAGCAGTTCTTC; cdr3_aa: CASTPGSRRLAGDEGEQFF
v_call: TRBV28; j_call: TRBJ1-1; clone_size: NA; d_call: NA; cdr3_nt: TGTGCCAGCAGCCACCGGGTTTCGAACACTGAAGCTTTCTTT; cdr3_aa: CASSHRVSNTEAFF
v_call: TRBV7-2; j_call: TRBJ2-5; clone_size: NA; d_call: NA; cdr3_nt: TGTGCCAGCAGCTTAGGGGGGACCCAGTACTTC; cdr3_aa: CASSLGGTQYF
v_call: TRBV28; j_call: TRBJ1-2; clone_size: NA; d_call: NA; cdr3_nt: TGTGCCAGCAGTTTACGGTCAGGGCTCAGGGGCTACACCTTC; cdr3_aa: CASSLRSGLRGYTF
v_call: TRBV20-1; j_call: TRBJ1-1; clone_size: few; d_call: NA; cdr3_nt: TGCAGTGCTAGATATACTGAAGCTTTCTTT; cdr3_aa: CSARYTEAFF
v_call: TRBV18; j_call: TRBJ2-5; clone_size: NA; d_call: NA; cdr3_nt: TGTGCCAGCTCAGGCGGGGTCGGGGAGACCCAGTACTTC; cdr3_aa: CASSGGVGETQYF
v_call: TRBV6-1; j_call: TRBJ2-3; clone_size: NA; d_call: NA; cdr3_nt: TGTGCCAGCAGTGACCTACTAGGAACAGATACGCAGTATTTT; cdr3_aa: CASSDLLGTDTQYF
v_call: TRBV6-4; j_call: TRBJ2-4; clone_size: NA; d_call: TRBD1; cdr3_nt: TGTGCCAGCAGTGACTCGTTGGGGACAGGGGAGACCAACTTAACCAAAAACATTCAGTACTTC; cdr3_aa: CASSDSLGTGETNLTKNIQYF
v_call: TRBV6-5; j_call: TRBJ2-3; clone_size: NA; d_call: TRBD1; cdr3_nt: TGTGCCAGCAGCGACAGGGGTGGGGCAGATACGCAGTATTTT; cdr3_aa: CASSDRGGADTQYF
v_call: TRBV7-8; j_call: TRBJ2-5; clone_size: once; d_call: TRBD1; cdr3_nt: TGTGCCAGCAGGACAGGGGGGGGAGAGACCCAGTACTTC; cdr3_aa: CASRTGGGETQYF